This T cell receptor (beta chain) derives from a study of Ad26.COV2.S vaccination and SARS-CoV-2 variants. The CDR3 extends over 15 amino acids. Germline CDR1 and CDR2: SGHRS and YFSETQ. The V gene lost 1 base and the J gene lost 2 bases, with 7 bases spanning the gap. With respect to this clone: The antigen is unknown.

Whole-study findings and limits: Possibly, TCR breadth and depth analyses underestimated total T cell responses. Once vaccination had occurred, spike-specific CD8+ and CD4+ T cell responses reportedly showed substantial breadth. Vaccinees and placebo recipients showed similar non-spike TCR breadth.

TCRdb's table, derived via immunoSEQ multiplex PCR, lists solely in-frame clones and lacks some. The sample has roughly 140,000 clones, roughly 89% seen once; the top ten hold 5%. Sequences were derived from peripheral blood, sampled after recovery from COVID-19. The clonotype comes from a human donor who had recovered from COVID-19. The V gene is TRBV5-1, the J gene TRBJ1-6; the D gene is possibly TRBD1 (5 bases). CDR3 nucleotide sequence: TGCGCCAGCAGCTTGTGGGGGGCCTATAATTCACCCCTCCACTTT. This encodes CASSLWGAYNSPLHF.